The 30 T cell receptor beta chains presented below share a single source sample, sequenced in a study of T cell responses to AZD1222 COVID-19 vaccine. Clones were sequenced by immunoSEQ multiplex PCR, and TCRdb holds only the in-frame ones, with some missing. The sample has around 140,000 clones; under 95% are singletons. The input for sequencing was peripheral blood, taken on day 0 of AZD1222 vaccination. These receptor sequences come from an adult in good health.

This rearrangement joins TRBV6-1 to TRBJ1-6; D might be TRBD1 (5 bases). This CDR3 is built from 18 residues. V was trimmed by 0 bases and J by 8 bases, leaving 20 bases between them. Germline lookup yields CDR1 MNHNS and CDR2 SASEGT. CDR3 region: CASSEAGPSGRMHSPLHF. As DNA, the CDR3 is TGTGCCAGCAGTGAAGCGGGGCCCTCTGGACGGATGCATTCACCCCTCCACTTT.

The rearrangement uses TRBV30 and TRBJ1-1; 9 nucleotides line up with TRBD1. Per germline, CDR1 GTSNPN and CDR2 SVGIG (reference sequence). The trim removed 3 bases at V and 3 bases at J, leaving 8 bases unmatched. This CDR3 spans 15 amino acids. The CDR3 nucleotides are TGTGCCTGGAGGGCGCCGGGACAGGGCGACACTGAAGCTTTCTTT. It specifies CAWRAPGQGDTEAFF.

The chain is built from TRBV3-1 (or the pseudogene TRBV3-2) and TRBJ1-4, with D perhaps TRBD1 (6 bases). The germline CDR1 and CDR2 sequences are LGHDT and YNNKEL (reference sequence). CDR3 length: 15 amino acids. V lost 0 bases and J 7 bases, leaving 12 bases between the germline ends. CDR3 sequence (DNA): TGTGCCAGCAGCCAAGACCTGACAGGCGGTGAAAAACTGTTTTTT. It codes for CASSQDLTGGEKLFF.

V and J are TRBV2 and TRBJ1-5, with a weak D call TRBD1 (5 bases). The CDR3 is 13 amino acids. Trimming left V 8 bases short and J 4 bases short, with 12 bases between. From germline, CDR1 is SNHLY and CDR2 FYNNEI. The chain's CDR3 is CASLGAANQPQHF. The CDR3 nucleotides are TGTGCCAGCCTAGGGGCAGCTAATCAGCCCCAGCATTTT.

V is TRBV11-2 and J is TRBJ2-3; TRBD1 agrees at 12 bases. Looked up from germline, CDR1 is SGHAT and CDR2 is FQNNGV. The V segment lost 5 bases and the J segment 3 bases; nucleotides outside the gene matches: 6. The CDR3 runs to 16 residues. The CDR3 loop reads CASSLRDRGPTDTQYF. In DNA form, the CDR3 reads TGTGCCAGCAGCCTCCGGGACAGGGGGCCGACAGATACGCAGTATTTT.

This clone was observed a handful of times. The chain joins TRBV2 to TRBJ1-2, with 8 bases aligning to TRBD1. The J segment lost 6 bases and the V segment lost 4 bases, leaving 13 bases of the junction unmatched. Germline V gene lookup returns CDR1 SNHLY and CDR2 FYNNEI. This CDR3 spans 16 amino acids. In DNA form, the CDR3 reads TGTGCCAGCAGTGCGCAGGGGGCGGAACAAGCGGATGGCTACACCTTC. Its translation: CASSAQGAEQADGYTF.

This chain joins TRBV5-5 and TRBJ1-3; no clear D gene. The CDR3 length is 15 residues. The V gene lost 2 bases and the J gene lost 2 bases, with 11 bases spanning the gap. Germline assignment: CDR1 SGHKS and CDR2 YYEKEE (reference sequence). The CDR3 is CASSLYRATGNTIYF. CDR3 sequence (DNA): TGTGCCAGCAGCTTATATCGAGCGACTGGAAACACCATATATTTT.

The chain employs TRBV5-4 and TRBJ1-2, with unresolved D. The CDR3 is made up of 12 amino acids. Germline V gene lookup returns CDR1 SGHNT and CDR2 YYREEE (reference sequence). V lost 8 bases and J lost 6, with 14 bases in between. CDR3 bases: TGTGCCAGTCAGCCCGAACTCAATGGCTACACCTTC. This encodes CASQPELNGYTF. The variable domain in full, completed from reference TRBV5-4 and TRBJ1-2, reads ETGVTQSPTHLIKTRGQQVTLRCSSQSGHNTVSWYQQALGQGPQFIFQYYREEENGRGNFPPRFSGLQFPNYSSELNVNALELDDSALYLCASQPELNGYTFGSGTRLTVV.

The chain recombines TRBV27 with TRBJ1-6; D might be TRBD1 (5 bases). Trimming took 5 bases from V and 0 from J, leaving 11 bases between them. This CDR3 has 16 amino acids. CDR1 is MNHEY and CDR2 is SMNVEV in the germline V gene (reference sequence). This CDR3 reads CASSGGLSSYNSPLHF. CDR3 nucleotide sequence: TGTGCCAGCAGTGGGGGGTTAAGCTCCTATAATTCACCCCTCCACTTT.

The chain uses TRBV11-2 and TRBJ2-1, with 15 bases lining up with TRBD2. With V trimmed by 5 bases and J by 11 bases, 7 bases remained unmatched. Germline values: CDR1 SGHAT, CDR2 FQNNGV. The CDR3 has 15 amino acids. The CDR3 DNA reads TGTGCCAGCAGCCGACCGGGACTAGCGGGGGGTCAGCAGTTCTTC. It translates to CASSRPGLAGGQQFF.

The CDR3 loop is CASSHGRGLGIYEQYF. CDR3 coding DNA: TGCGCCAGCAGCCACGGGCGGGGTCTGGGCATCTACGAGCAGTACTTC. The V and J genes are TRBV4-3 and TRBJ2-7; maybe TRBD2 (6 bases). V gave up 3 bases and J gave up 3 bases, with 18 bases separating them. Germline lookup yields CDR1 LGHNA and CDR2 YSLEER. The CDR3 length is 16 residues.

The chain links TRBV5-6 to TRBJ1-2; 10 nucleotides match TRBD1. Unmatched junction bases numbered 10, after V lost 4 bases and J lost 7 bases. Germline loops: CDR1 SGHDT, CDR2 YYEEEE. The CDR3 covers 15 residues. The CDR3 sequence: CASSAGTGVRGGYTF. CDR3 sequence (DNA): TGTGCCAGCAGCGCTGGGACAGGGGTCCGCGGTGGCTACACCTTC.

The CDR3 nucleotides read TGTGCCAGCAGAGTCCTCTTTCACAGCAATCAGCCCCAGCATTTT. It is translated as CASRVLFHSNQPQHF. The rearrangement joins TRBV28 to TRBJ1-5; no reliable D call. The CDR3 spans 15 residues. In germline, CDR1 is MDHEN, CDR2 SYDVKM. V was trimmed by 6 bases and J by 1 base, leaving 13 bases between them.

This clone was seen more than once but under ten times. The gene calls are TRBV6-1 and TRBJ2-7, with D perhaps TRBD2 (5 bases). Trimming stripped 2 bases from V and 6 bases from J, with 14 bases between. This CDR3 spans 14 amino acids. Germline values: CDR1 MNHNS, CDR2 SASEGT. The CDR3 DNA is TGTGCCAGCAGTGAAAGATGGGCGGGCGGCGAGCAGTACTTC. As protein: CASSERWAGGEQYF.

A single count supports this clone. V and J are TRBV2 and TRBJ2-5; 9 bases are a match to TRBD2. Trimming removed 2 bases from V and 5 bases from J; junction bases left unmatched: 9. CDR3 size: 16 residues. The V gene's germline CDR1 is SNHLY and CDR2 FYNNEI. CDR3 coding DNA: TGTGCCAGCAGTGAATTCTTAGCGGGAGCGGGGGAGACCCAGTACTTC. Its protein is CASSEFLAGAGETQYF.

This clone showed up just once. The chain links TRBV3-1 (or the pseudogene TRBV3-2) to TRBJ1-1, with TRBD1 matching 12 bases. Germline loops: CDR1 LGHDT, CDR2 YNNKEL (reference sequence). This CDR3 has 16 residues. V was clipped by 4 bases and J by 4 bases; unmatched bases: 7. The CDR3 is CASSPRDRGPSTEAFF. The CDR3 region has the DNA TGTGCCAGCAGCCCACGGGACAGGGGGCCGTCCACTGAAGCTTTCTTT.

A single count supports this clone. The chain links TRBV4-3 to TRBJ2-2; D could derive from TRBD1 or TRBD2 (5 bases each). The germline V gene has CDR1 LGHNA and CDR2 YSLEER. V was cut by 0 bases and J by 6 bases, with 17 bases left in between. This CDR3 comprises 17 residues. This chain's CDR3 is CASSQDLVGRVSGELFF. In DNA form, the CDR3 reads TGCGCCAGCAGCCAAGATCTGGTGGGACGTGTGTCCGGGGAGCTGTTTTTT.

The J gene is TRBJ1-2, the V gene TRBV19; no firm D call. The V gene's germline CDR1 is LNHDA and CDR2 SQIVND (reference sequence). The V and J ends lost 5 bases and 8 bases respectively, with 12 bases between them. The CDR3 runs 12 residues. CDR3 region: CASSQETRGYTF. CDR3 sequence (DNA): TGTGCCAGTAGTCAGGAAACTAGGGGCTACACCTTC.

The chain recombines TRBV20-1 with TRBJ2-3; D uncertain. The CDR3 loop spans 11 amino acids. Trimming removed 3 bases at V and 4 bases at J, with 5 bases between. Germline V gene sequence: CDR1 DFQATT, CDR2 SNEGSKA (reference sequence). The CDR3 nucleotides are TGCAGTGCTAGGCAGGCAGATACGCAGTATTTT. Translated, it gives CSARQADTQYF.

The genes are TRBV30 and TRBJ1-2; 10 bases map to TRBD1. The CDR3 extends over 15 amino acids. CDR1 and CDR2 from the germline V gene are GTSNPN and SVGIG (reference sequence). V gave up 7 bases and J gave up 6 bases; unmatched junction bases: 14. CDR3 DNA sequence: TGTGCCTCAAGGGGGCACCGGGACAGGGGACATGGCTACACCTTC. It translates to CASRGHRDRGHGYTF.

This clone was detected only once. This chain connects TRBV27 to TRBJ1-5; D may be TRBD1 (6 bases). Germline loops: CDR1 MNHEY, CDR2 SMNVEV (reference sequence). This CDR3 is built from 14 residues. The V gene lost 4 bases and the J gene lost 3 bases, with 10 bases spanning the gap. The DNA for the CDR3 is TGTGCCAGCAGTTCTCGACAGGACAATCAGCCCCAGCATTTT. Translating gives CASSSRQDNQPQHF.

This rearrangement joins TRBV2 to TRBJ1-4, with a tentative D call TRBD1 (5 bases). The germline V gene encodes CDR1 SNHLY and CDR2 FYNNEI. This CDR3 comprises 14 residues. Trimming cost V 7 bases and J 4 bases, with 13 bases left between them. CDR3 sequence (DNA): TGTGCCAGCAACTCCGGGACCCTTAATGAAAAACTGTTTTTT. Its translation is CASNSGTLNEKLFF.

The V and J genes are TRBV12-3 or TRBV12-4 and TRBJ1-5; TRBD1 is a possible D gene (6 bases). This CDR3 region has 12 residues. Trimming pared 5 bases from V and 10 bases from J, leaving 12 bases between. The DNA for the CDR3 is TGTGCCAGCAGTGAGAAGGGGGTACCCCAGCATTTT. It is translated as CASSEKGVPQHF.

The V gene is TRBV4-1, the J gene TRBJ2-2; TRBD2 might be the D (6 bases). Trimming removed 10 bases at V and 4 bases at J, with 19 bases between. The CDR3 sequence is 15 residues long. CDR1 is MGHRA and CDR2 is YSYEKL in the germline V gene. The CDR3 DNA reads as TGCGCCACCAAGCCCGGGACTCCTAGCACCGGGGAGCTGTTTTTT. Amino acid sequence: CATKPGTPSTGELFF.

V gene TRBV2 combines with J gene TRBJ2-3, with D possibly TRBD1 on 5 matching bases. This CDR3 spans 16 amino acids. With 5 bases removed from V and 0 bases from J, the gap between germline ends came to 15 bases. Looked up from germline, CDR1 is SNHLY and CDR2 is FYNNEI. The CDR3: CASSPKGQTSTDTQYF. CDR3 bases: TGTGCCAGCAGTCCCAAGGGGCAGACTAGCACAGATACGCAGTATTTT.

The CDR3: CASSKGGQRAFF. The DNA for the CDR3 is TGTGCCAGCAGCAAGGGGGGTCAGCGGGCTTTCTTT. V is TRBV9 and J is TRBJ1-1, with D tentatively TRBD1 (6 bases). Germline loops: CDR1 SGDLS, CDR2 YYNGEE. The CDR3 has 12 residues. V lost 4 bases, J lost 11 bases, and 15 bases lay in between.

J is TRBJ1-5 and V is TRBV29-1, with D tentatively TRBD1 (5 bases). Germline V lookup: CDR1 SQVTM, CDR2 ANQGSEA. This CDR3 comprises 12 residues. Trimming shortened V by 6 bases and J by 5 bases, and 11 bases separated the two germline ends. CDR3 coding DNA: TGCAGCGTCGGGACCGAGTATCAGCCCCAGCATTTT. It encodes CSVGTEYQPQHF.

The V and J genes are TRBV4-3 and TRBJ2-7; D ambiguous. Germline-derived CDR1 and CDR2 are LGHNA and YSLEER. The length of the CDR3 is 14 residues. V lost 0 bases and J 0 bases, leaving 6 bases between the germline ends. CDR3 loop: CASSQEGGSYEQYF. The CDR3 DNA follows: TGCGCCAGCAGCCAAGAGGGCGGCTCCTACGAGCAGTACTTC.

The sample holds a few counts of this clone. The chain uses TRBV12-2 and TRBJ2-7; the DNA was not used to check the table's D call, TRBD2. TRBV12-2 is flagged as a pseudogene. The CDR3 is 18 amino acids. The CDR3: CASRLAKTRTSGPYEQYF. The DNA of the CDR3 is TGTGCAAGTCGCTTAGCTAAAACCCGGACTAGCGGACCCTACGAGCAGTACTTC.

This clone has just one count. The rearrangement joins TRBV2 to TRBJ2-7; no clear D gene. V was cut by 4 bases and J by 6 bases, with 7 bases left in between. The length of the CDR3 is 11 residues. Germline V gene lookup returns CDR1 SNHLY and CDR2 FYNNEI. The CDR3 DNA is TGTGCCAGCAGTGTTTCGGGCGAGCAGTACTTC. Protein product: CASSVSGEQYF.